The rows below give T cell receptor beta chains drawn from one sample of a study of blood T cell repertoires in COVID-19. Assay: immunoSEQ multiplex PCR; the TCRdb copy retains only in-frame clones and omits some. The data show about 150,000 clones, 70% to 85% seen once. The sequencing input was peripheral blood. These TCRs come from a woman between 45 and 60 years old with acute or convalescent COVID-19. The CDR3 runs from the conserved cysteine through the conserved F or W. Each record gives: J gene, D gene, clone size, V gene, CDR3 DNA, CDR3 protein. A D gene is named only where the DNA matches it firmly. Clone sizes are given selectively: once, few, many, or a class where the clone is expanded.

J gene: TRBJ1-2; D gene: -; clone size: -; V gene: TRBV7-8; CDR3 DNA: TGTGCCAGCAGCTTAGGCCCGGATGGCTACACCTTC; CDR3 protein: CASSLGPDGYTF
J gene: TRBJ2-5; D gene: -; clone size: -; V gene: TRBV6-5; CDR3 DNA: TGTGCCAGCAGGAGGGAATCTTGGGAGACCCAGTACTTC; CDR3 protein: CASRRESWETQYF
J gene: TRBJ2-7; D gene: -; clone size: -; V gene: TRBV4-3; CDR3 DNA: TGCGCCAGCAGCCAAGAAGGGAGTGGTTCGTGGCAGTACTTC; CDR3 protein: CASSQEGSGSWQYF
J gene: TRBJ1-4; D gene: -; clone size: -; V gene: TRBV9; CDR3 DNA: TGTGCCAGCAGCGGCCAGAGGGCGGGAGCAACTAATGAAAAACTGTTTTTT; CDR3 protein: CASSGQRAGATNEKLFF
J gene: TRBJ1-1; D gene: -; clone size: -; V gene: TRBV11-2; CDR3 DNA: TGTGCCAGCAGCCAGGGCCTCGCGAACACTGAAGCTTTCTTT; CDR3 protein: CASSQGLANTEAFF
J gene: TRBJ2-5; D gene: -; clone size: -; V gene: TRBV6-2/TRBV6-3; CDR3 DNA: TGTGCCAGCAGTTACCTAGAAGAGACCCAGTACTTC; CDR3 protein: CASSYLEETQYF
J gene: TRBJ2-2; D gene: TRBD2; clone size: once; V gene: TRBV2; CDR3 DNA: TGTGCCAGCAGTAAGGGACTAGCGGCCGGGGAGCTGTTTTTT; CDR3 protein: CASSKGLAAGELFF
J gene: TRBJ2-2; D gene: -; clone size: -; V gene: TRBV19; CDR3 DNA: TGTGCCAGTAGTGCCATGCTAACTAGCTACCCCACCGGGGAGCTGTTTTTT; CDR3 protein: CASSAMLTSYPTGELFF
J gene: TRBJ2-3; D gene: TRBD2; clone size: -; V gene: TRBV7-8; CDR3 DNA: TGTGCCAGCAGCTTCACAACCTCTAGCGGGGGGGCGAGTACGCAGTATTTT; CDR3 protein: CASSFTTSSGGASTQYF
J gene: TRBJ1-5; D gene: TRBD1; clone size: once; V gene: TRBV30; CDR3 DNA: TGTGCCTGGAGGGGGACAGGGAATGGCAATCAGCCCCAGCATTTT; CDR3 protein: CAWRGTGNGNQPQHF
J gene: TRBJ2-1; D gene: TRBD2; clone size: -; V gene: TRBV9; CDR3 DNA: TGTGCCAGCAGCGTAGCTACAAGGTCTAGCGGGACCTACAATGAGCAGTTCTTC; CDR3 protein: CASSVATRSSGTYNEQFF
J gene: TRBJ2-1; D gene: TRBD2; clone size: -; V gene: TRBV5-4; CDR3 DNA: TGTGCCAGCAGCTTGGCAGGGAGCGGGAGGCCGTCCAATGAGCAGTTCTTC; CDR3 protein: CASSLAGSGRPSNEQFF
J gene: TRBJ2-5; D gene: TRBD1; clone size: -; V gene: TRBV6-1; CDR3 DNA: TGTGCCAGCAGTGAAGCGCTCGGGACAGGTAGTTCTCTATGGGTCCTCCAAGAGACCCAGTACTTC; CDR3 protein: CASSEALGTGSSLWVLQETQYF
J gene: TRBJ2-2; D gene: -; clone size: -; V gene: TRBV7-2; CDR3 DNA: TGTGCCAGCAGCTTTGGCGGAACCGGGGAGCTGTTTTTT; CDR3 protein: CASSFGGTGELFF
J gene: TRBJ2-5; D gene: -; clone size: -; V gene: TRBV12-5; CDR3 DNA: TGTGCTAGTGGTCTCGAGGGTCAAGAGACCCAGTACTTC; CDR3 protein: CASGLEGQETQYF
J gene: TRBJ2-3; D gene: -; clone size: -; V gene: TRBV6-2/TRBV6-3; CDR3 DNA: TGTGCCAGCAGTGGACGACTAGGAAACACAGATACGCAGTATTTT; CDR3 protein: CASSGRLGNTDTQYF
J gene: TRBJ2-7; D gene: TRBD2; clone size: once; V gene: TRBV4-2; CDR3 DNA: TGTGCCAGCAGCCAAGACCTGGCTAGCGGGAGGAACTACGAGCAGTACTTC; CDR3 protein: CASSQDLASGRNYEQYF
J gene: TRBJ1-2; D gene: -; clone size: few; V gene: TRBV2; CDR3 DNA: TGTGCCAGCGGAAGACAGTCTACCTATGGCTACACCTTC; CDR3 protein: CASGRQSTYGYTF
J gene: TRBJ2-3; D gene: -; clone size: -; V gene: TRBV11-2; CDR3 DNA: TGTGCCAGCAGCCCCAGTGCGGGTTACACAGATACGCAGTATTTT; CDR3 protein: CASSPSAGYTDTQYF
J gene: TRBJ2-1; D gene: -; clone size: -; V gene: TRBV10-3; CDR3 DNA: TGTGCCATCGCCCTTAGCGGCGGGGCATACAATGAGCAGTTCTTC; CDR3 protein: CAIALSGGAYNEQFF
J gene: TRBJ1-2; D gene: -; clone size: -; V gene: TRBV19; CDR3 DNA: TGTGCCAGTAGTATAGCCCCGCGGGGGGCGATCTATGGCTACACCTTC; CDR3 protein: CASSIAPRGAIYGYTF
J gene: TRBJ2-1; D gene: TRBD1; clone size: -; V gene: TRBV9; CDR3 DNA: TGTGCCAGCAGCGTATACCAGGGGGCCTACAATGAGCAGTTCTTC; CDR3 protein: CASSVYQGAYNEQFF
J gene: TRBJ2-7; D gene: -; clone size: -; V gene: TRBV12-1; CDR3 DNA: TGTGCCAGCAGCTTAACCATAGCAGCTGACTACGAGCAGTACTTC; CDR3 protein: CASSLTIAADYEQYF
J gene: TRBJ1-5; D gene: TRBD1; clone size: -; V gene: TRBV7-3; CDR3 DNA: TGTGCCAGCAGCCTAAATCGACAGGGTTTGGGTTATCAGCCCCAGCATTTT; CDR3 protein: CASSLNRQGLGYQPQHF
J gene: TRBJ2-3; D gene: -; clone size: once; V gene: TRBV7-2; CDR3 DNA: TGTGCCAGCAGCCATTCCAGCGAGAGCACAGATACGCAGTATTTT; CDR3 protein: CASSHSSESTDTQYF
J gene: TRBJ1-1; D gene: -; clone size: -; V gene: TRBV7-9; CDR3 DNA: TGTGCCAGCAGACCCGGAAGCCAGGTTTACACTGAAGCTTTCTTT; CDR3 protein: CASRPGSQVYTEAFF
J gene: TRBJ1-6; D gene: TRBD1; clone size: -; V gene: TRBV5-4; CDR3 DNA: TGTGCCAGCCAAACAGGCGGGACAGAGAATTCACCCCTCCACTTT; CDR3 protein: CASQTGGTENSPLHF
J gene: TRBJ2-7; D gene: -; clone size: once; V gene: TRBV7-2; CDR3 DNA: TGTGCCAGCATCTCTCCAGAGGGCCACGAGCAGTACTTC; CDR3 protein: CASISPEGHEQYF